Each of the 4 T cell receptor beta chains below was sequenced from the same sample in a study of T-cell reconstitution after alpha-beta-depleted transplantation in children. Using unique molecular identifiers, the investigators prepared the TCRbeta library. Each CDR3 protein gets one entry after TCRdb re-called the PCR reads with MiXCR. The repertoire consists of 90,000 to 100,000 distinct CDR3 sequences, with 10% to 15% occurring once and the leading ten covering around 13%. The specimen was PBMCs from the stem cell graft donor, collected from the stem cell graft. These receptors were taken from a human donor who donated a stem cell graft to a child with inherited bone marrow failure.

The chain uses TRBV25-1 and TRBJ2-1; no definite D call. Germline-derived CDR1 and CDR2 are MGHDK and SYGVNS. V gave up 3 bases and J gave up 5 bases, with 11 bases separating them. The CDR3 runs to 14 residues. The CDR3 loop reads CASSDWSADNEQFF. Written as DNA, the CDR3 is TGTGCCAGCAGTGACTGGTCGGCAGACAATGAGCAGTTCTTC.

The table lists this clonotype with many counts. This sequence joins TRBV10-3 and TRBJ2-7, with D maybe TRBD1 (5 bases). Germline V gene data show CDR1 as ENHRY and CDR2 as SYGVKD. The CDR3 loop spans 15 amino acids. V gave up 3 bases and J gave up 5 bases, with 17 bases separating them. This chain's CDR3 is CAISEEDTDPNEQYF. As DNA, the CDR3 is TGTGCCATCAGTGAAGAGGACACGGACCCCAACGAGCAGTACTTC.

This clonotype was found many times. The gene calls are TRBV5-1 and TRBJ2-7, with D perhaps assigned TRBD1 or TRBD2 (7 bases each). V lost 3 bases and J 5 bases, leaving 15 bases between the germline ends. This CDR3 has 14 residues. Germline V CDR1 and CDR2: SGHRS, YFSETQ. In DNA, the CDR3 is TGCGCCAGCAGCTCAGGGGGGGCAATCAACGAGCAGTACTTC. Translation: CASSSGGAINEQYF. The full variable domain, with the rest looked up from reference TRBV5-1 and TRBJ2-7, is KAGVTQTPRYLIKTRGQQVTLSCSPISGHRSVSWYQQTPGQGLQFLFEYFSETQRNKGNFPGRFSGRQFSNSRSEMNVSTLELGDSALYLCASSSGGAINEQYFGPGTRLTVT.

The J gene is TRBJ1-5, the V gene TRBV19; 8 bases align to TRBD1. The CDR3 extends over 16 amino acids. Looked up from germline, CDR1 is LNHDA and CDR2 is SQIVND (reference sequence). With V trimmed by 0 bases and J by 10 bases, 11 bases remained unmatched. As DNA, the CDR3 is TGTGCCAGTAGTATAGATCGGACAGGGCTCAAACACCCCCAGCATTTT. Translation: CASSIDRTGLKHPQHF.